What follows are 13 T cell receptor beta chains derived from one specimen sequenced in a study of blood T cell repertoires in COVID-19. Profiling relied on immunoSEQ multiplex PCR, and the TCRdb table lists in-frame clones only, not all of them. The repertoire holds 100,000 to 150,000 clones, with approximately 87% as singletons. Sequenced material: peripheral blood. These TCRs come from a man in his fifties or sixties with acute or convalescent COVID-19.

V is TRBV19 and J is TRBJ1-3; D perhaps matches TRBD1 (6 bases). Between the trimmed V and J ends, which lost 3 bases and 11 bases, there was a span of 14 bases. CDR1 is LNHDA and CDR2 is SQIVND in the germline V gene (reference sequence). This CDR3 is built from 13 residues. The CDR3 sequence: CASSIFRDNAIYF. The CDR3 bases are TGTGCCAGTAGTATTTTCCGGGACAACGCCATATATTTT.

This chain joins TRBV19 and TRBJ2-7, with D tentatively TRBD2 (5 bases). Between the trimmed V and J ends, which lost 6 bases and 5 bases, there was a span of 8 bases. This CDR3 spans 11 amino acids. Germline V gene lookup returns CDR1 LNHDA and CDR2 SQIVND (reference sequence). DNA of the CDR3: TGTGCCAGTAGACAGCGGAACGAGCAGTACTTC. This translates into CASRQRNEQYF.

V usage is TRBV4-3 and J usage is TRBJ2-2, with TRBD1 matching 9 bases. The germline gives CDR1 LGHNA, CDR2 YSLEER. The CDR3 contains 17 residues. V lost 1 base to trimming and J lost 2 bases; unmatched junction nucleotides: 5. DNA of the CDR3: TGCGCCAGCAGCCAAGCAACAGGGGGCTTAAACACCGGGGAGCTGTTTTTT. This codes for CASSQATGGLNTGELFF.

J is TRBJ2-1 and V is TRBV14, with TRBD2 matching 8 bases. The CDR3 loop spans 17 amino acids. Trimming removed 0 bases from V and 7 bases from J; junction bases left unmatched: 11. CDR1 and CDR2 (germline): SGHDN, FVKESK. The CDR3 protein is CASSQEAGETFSNEQFF. CDR3 in DNA: TGTGCCAGCAGCCAAGAAGCGGGAGAAACGTTTTCGAATGAGCAGTTCTTC.

The rearrangement uses TRBV9 and TRBJ2-7; the match to TRBD2 covers 10 bases. J was trimmed by 6 bases and V by 3 bases; bases with no gene match: 9. The germline gives CDR1 SGDLS, CDR2 YYNGEE. There are 15 residues in the CDR3. The CDR3 loop reads CASSGLAGALSEQYF. In DNA form, the CDR3 reads TGTGCCAGCAGCGGGCTAGCGGGAGCTTTGTCCGAGCAGTACTTC.

This clone appeared a few times. The chain is built from TRBV19 and TRBJ2-2; possible D gene TRBD1, 6 bases. CDR1 and CDR2 from the germline V gene are LNHDA and SQIVND (reference sequence). The CDR3 totals 15 residues. The V end was cut by 2 bases, the J end by 6 bases, with 13 bases between. CDR3 nucleotides: TGTGCCAGTAGTATACCGTCACAGGGTTCCGGGGAGCTGTTTTTT. It yields the protein CASSIPSQGSGELFF.

The V and J genes are TRBV10-1 and TRBJ2-2, with 9 bases matching TRBD1. V gave up 2 bases and J gave up 6 bases; unmatched junction bases: 4. This CDR3 is built from 15 residues. The V gene's germline CDR1 is WNHNN and CDR2 SYGVQD (reference sequence). In DNA form, the CDR3 reads TGCGCCAGCAGTGAGAAGGGACAGGGTCCCGGGGAGCTGTTTTTT. Translating it yields CASSEKGQGPGELFF.

The chain carries TRBV9 and TRBJ2-3, with 9 nucleotides matching TRBD2. The V and J ends lost 1 base and 0 bases, in that order; junction bases with no gene match: 6. The CDR3 loop spans 17 amino acids. Germline CDR1 SGDLS, CDR2 YYNGEE. The CDR3 spells CASSVTNSGGSTDTQYF. As DNA, the CDR3 is TGTGCCAGCAGCGTAACAAATAGCGGGGGCAGCACAGATACGCAGTATTTT.

The rearrangement links TRBV27 to TRBJ1-6; possible D gene TRBD1, 6 bases. Germline loops: CDR1 MNHEY, CDR2 SMNVEV (reference sequence). CDR3 size: 18 residues. V dropped 3 bases and J dropped 0 bases, with 15 bases sitting between them. The CDR3 sequence: CASSLTRTASSYNSPLHF. Here the CDR3 DNA reads TGTGCCAGCAGTTTGACCCGGACAGCGAGCTCCTATAATTCACCCCTCCACTTT.

V is TRBV18 and J is TRBJ2-7, with D uncertain. V lost 2 bases and J 2 bases, leaving 19 bases between the germline ends. Looked up from germline, CDR1 is KGHSH and CDR2 is LQKENI. The CDR3 has 17 residues. CDR3 DNA: TGTGCCAGCTCACCAATTGAACTTCACCCCCCTACCTACGAGCAGTACTTC. As protein: CASSPIELHPPTYEQYF.

The CDR3 spells CASSSLGYEEQFF. CDR3 in DNA: TGTGCCAGCAGCTCACTAGGGTACGAGGAGCAGTTCTTC. The V gene is TRBV11-2, the J gene TRBJ2-1, with D perhaps TRBD2 (5 bases). Germline V gene sequence: CDR1 SGHAT, CDR2 FQNNGV. The germline V and J ends were trimmed by 4 bases and 10 bases, with 14 bases remaining between them. This CDR3 is built from 13 residues.

CDR3 in amino acids: CATSDAGRPGANVLTF. Written as DNA, the CDR3 is TGTGCCACCAGTGATGCGGGGAGGCCTGGGGCCAACGTCCTGACTTTC. This chain uses TRBV24-1 with TRBJ2-6, with D possibly matching TRBD2 (6 bases). Germline V gene data show CDR1 as KGHDR and CDR2 as SFDVKD. The CDR3 length is 16 residues. V lost 3 bases, J lost 2 bases, and 10 bases lay in between.

The V gene is TRBV12-3 or TRBV12-4, the J gene TRBJ2-5; a possible D gene is TRBD2 (5 bases). Trimming pared 9 bases from V and 3 bases from J, leaving 14 bases between. The length of the CDR3 is 13 residues. CDR3 coding DNA: TGTGCCAGTCGTGGCCCAGCGGAAGAGACCCAGTACTTC. Protein product: CASRGPAEETQYF.